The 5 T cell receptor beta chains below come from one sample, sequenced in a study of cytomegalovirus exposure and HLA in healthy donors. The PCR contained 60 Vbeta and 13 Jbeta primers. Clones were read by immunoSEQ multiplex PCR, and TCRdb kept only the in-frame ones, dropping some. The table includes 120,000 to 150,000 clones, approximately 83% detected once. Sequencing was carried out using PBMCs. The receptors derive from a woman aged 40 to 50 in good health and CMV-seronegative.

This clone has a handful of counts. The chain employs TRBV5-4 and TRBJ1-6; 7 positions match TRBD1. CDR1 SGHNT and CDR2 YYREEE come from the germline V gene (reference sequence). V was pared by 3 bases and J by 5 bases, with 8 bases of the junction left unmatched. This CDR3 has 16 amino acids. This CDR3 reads CASSSANRGNNSPLHF. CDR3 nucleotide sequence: TGTGCCAGCAGCTCAGCAAACAGGGGCAATAATTCACCCCTCCACTTT.

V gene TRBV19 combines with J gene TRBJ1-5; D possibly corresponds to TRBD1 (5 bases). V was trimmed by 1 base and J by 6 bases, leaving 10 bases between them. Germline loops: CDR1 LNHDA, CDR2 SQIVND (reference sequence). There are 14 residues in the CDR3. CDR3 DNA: TGTGCCAGTAGTATAGGGGGCTTCGGTCAGCCCCAGCATTTT. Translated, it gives CASSIGGFGQPQHF.

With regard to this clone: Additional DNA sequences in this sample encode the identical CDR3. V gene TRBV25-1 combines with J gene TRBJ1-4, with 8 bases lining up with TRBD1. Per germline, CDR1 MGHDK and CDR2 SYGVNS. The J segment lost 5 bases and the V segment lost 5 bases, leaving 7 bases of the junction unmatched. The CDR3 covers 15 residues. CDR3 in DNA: TGTGCCAGCAGTAAAGGACAGGGAGGAAATGAAAAACTGTTTTTT. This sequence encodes CASSKGQGGNEKLFF.

For the CDR3, the DNA is TGTGCCAGCAGCTCACTGGGGCAGAGGCAGGCTGAAGCTTTCTTT. As protein: CASSSLGQRQAEAFF. The chain links TRBV5-6 to TRBJ1-1, with D perhaps matching TRBD1 (5 bases). With 3 bases removed from V and 6 bases from J, the gap between germline ends came to 18 bases. The CDR3 is 15 residues long. From germline, CDR1 is SGHDT and CDR2 YYEEEE.

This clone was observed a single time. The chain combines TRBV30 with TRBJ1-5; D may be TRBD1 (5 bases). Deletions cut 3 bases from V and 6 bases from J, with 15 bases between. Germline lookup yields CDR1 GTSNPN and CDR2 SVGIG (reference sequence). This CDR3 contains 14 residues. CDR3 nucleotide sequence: TGTGCCTGGAGCGGGGGGGGGATAGGTCAGCCCCAGCATTTT. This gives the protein CAWSGGGIGQPQHF. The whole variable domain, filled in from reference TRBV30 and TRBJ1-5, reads SQTIHQWPATLVQPVGSPLSLECTVEGTSNPNLYWYRQAAGRGLQLLFYSVGIGQISSEVPQNLSASRPQDRQFILSSKKLLLSDSGFYLCAWSGGGIGQPQHFGDGTRLSIL.